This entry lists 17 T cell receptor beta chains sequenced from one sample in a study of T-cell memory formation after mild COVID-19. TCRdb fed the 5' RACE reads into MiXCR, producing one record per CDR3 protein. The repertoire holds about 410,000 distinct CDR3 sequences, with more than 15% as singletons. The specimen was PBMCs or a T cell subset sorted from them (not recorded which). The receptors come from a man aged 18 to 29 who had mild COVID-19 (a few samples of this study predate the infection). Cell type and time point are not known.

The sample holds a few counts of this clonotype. CDR3 in amino acids: CASSHPMANTEAFF. CDR3 coding DNA: TGCGCCAGCAGCCACCCGATGGCGAACACTGAAGCTTTCTTT. The V call is TRBV4-1, the J call TRBJ1-1, with D unresolved. CDR3 length: 14 residues. The germline V gene has CDR1 MGHRA and CDR2 YSYEKL. V lost 3 bases to trimming and J lost 1 base, with 9 bases between them.

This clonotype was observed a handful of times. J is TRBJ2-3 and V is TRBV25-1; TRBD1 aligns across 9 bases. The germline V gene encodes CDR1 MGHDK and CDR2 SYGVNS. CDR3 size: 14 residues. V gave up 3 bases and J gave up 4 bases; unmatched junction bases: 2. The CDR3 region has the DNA TGTGCCAGCAGTGAGGGACAGGGCCCAGATACGCAGTATTTT. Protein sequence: CASSEGQGPDTQYF.

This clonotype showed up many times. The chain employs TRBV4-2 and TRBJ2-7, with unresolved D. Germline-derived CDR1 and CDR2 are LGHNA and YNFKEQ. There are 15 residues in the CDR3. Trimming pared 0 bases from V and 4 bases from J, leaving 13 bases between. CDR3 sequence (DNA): TGTGCCAGCAGCCAAGATGGGAACGGGCCATACGAGCAGTACGTC. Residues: CASSQDGNGPYEQYV.

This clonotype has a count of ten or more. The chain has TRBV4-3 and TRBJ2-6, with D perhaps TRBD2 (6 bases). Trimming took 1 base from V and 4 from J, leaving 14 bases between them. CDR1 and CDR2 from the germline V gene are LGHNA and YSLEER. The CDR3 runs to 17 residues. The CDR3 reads CASSQVPGGDGANVLTF. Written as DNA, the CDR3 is TGCGCCAGCAGCCAAGTACCTGGAGGGGACGGGGCCAACGTCCTGACTTTC.

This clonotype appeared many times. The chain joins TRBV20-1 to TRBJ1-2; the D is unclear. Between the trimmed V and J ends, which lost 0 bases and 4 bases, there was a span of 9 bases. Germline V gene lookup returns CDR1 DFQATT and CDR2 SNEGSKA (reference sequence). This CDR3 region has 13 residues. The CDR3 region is CSARDLQIYGYTF. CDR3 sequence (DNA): TGCAGTGCTAGAGATCTGCAGATCTATGGCTACACCTTC.

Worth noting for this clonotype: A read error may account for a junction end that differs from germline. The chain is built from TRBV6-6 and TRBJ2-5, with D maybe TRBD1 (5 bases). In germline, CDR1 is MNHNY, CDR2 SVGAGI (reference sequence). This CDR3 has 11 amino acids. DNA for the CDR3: TGTGCCAGCAGTTACGGGGCAGGGAAGCACTTC. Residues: CASSYGAGKHF.

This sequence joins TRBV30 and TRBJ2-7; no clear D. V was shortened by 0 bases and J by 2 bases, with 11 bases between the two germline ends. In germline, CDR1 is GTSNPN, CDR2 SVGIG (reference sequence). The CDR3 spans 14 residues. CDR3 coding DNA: TGTGCCTGGAGTGTACGGGCAGGAACCTACGAGCAGTACTTC. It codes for CAWSVRAGTYEQYF.

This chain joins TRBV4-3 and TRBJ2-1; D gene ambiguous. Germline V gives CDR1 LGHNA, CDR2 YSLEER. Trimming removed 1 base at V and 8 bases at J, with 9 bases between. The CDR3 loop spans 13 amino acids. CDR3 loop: CASSQGEGYEQFF. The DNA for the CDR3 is TGCGCCAGCAGCCAAGGCGAAGGTTATGAGCAGTTCTTC.

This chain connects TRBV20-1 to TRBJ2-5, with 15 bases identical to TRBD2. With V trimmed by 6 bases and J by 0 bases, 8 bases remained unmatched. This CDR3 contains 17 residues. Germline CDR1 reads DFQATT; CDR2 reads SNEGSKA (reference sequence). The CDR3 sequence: CSASSGLAGGHQETQYF. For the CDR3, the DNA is TGCAGTGCCAGCTCGGGACTAGCGGGGGGTCACCAAGAGACCCAGTACTTC.

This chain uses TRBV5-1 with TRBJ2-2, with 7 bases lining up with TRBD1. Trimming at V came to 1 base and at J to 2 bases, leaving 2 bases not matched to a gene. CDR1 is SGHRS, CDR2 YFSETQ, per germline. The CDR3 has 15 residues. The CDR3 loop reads CASSLPGGNTGELFF. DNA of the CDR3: TGCGCCAGCAGCTTGCCAGGGGGAAACACCGGGGAGCTGTTTTTT.

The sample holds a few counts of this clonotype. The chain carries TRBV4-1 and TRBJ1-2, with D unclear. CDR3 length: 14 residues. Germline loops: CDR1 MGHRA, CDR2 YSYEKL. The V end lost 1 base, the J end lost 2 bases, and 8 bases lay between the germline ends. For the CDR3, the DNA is TGCGCCAGCAGCCAAGTGGCGGGGAACTATGGCTACACCTTC. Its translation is CASSQVAGNYGYTF.

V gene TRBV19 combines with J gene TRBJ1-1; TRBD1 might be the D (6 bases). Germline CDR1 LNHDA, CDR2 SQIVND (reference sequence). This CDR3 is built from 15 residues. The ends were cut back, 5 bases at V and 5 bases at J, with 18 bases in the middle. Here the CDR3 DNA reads TGTGCCAGTAGTGCGGGAGGGGGATTGGGGACTGAAGCTTTCTTT. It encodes CASSAGGGLGTEAFF.

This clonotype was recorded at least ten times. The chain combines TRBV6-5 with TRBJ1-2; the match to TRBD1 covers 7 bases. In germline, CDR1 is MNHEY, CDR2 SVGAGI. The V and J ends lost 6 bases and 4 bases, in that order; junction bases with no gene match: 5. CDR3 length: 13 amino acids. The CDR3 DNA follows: TGTGCCAGCAGGCGGGAGGGGGCCTATGGCTACACCTTC. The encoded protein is CASRREGAYGYTF.

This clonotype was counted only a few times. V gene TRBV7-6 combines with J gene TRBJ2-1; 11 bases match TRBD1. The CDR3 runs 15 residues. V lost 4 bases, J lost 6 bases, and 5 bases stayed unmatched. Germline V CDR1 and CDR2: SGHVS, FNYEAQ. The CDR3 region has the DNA TGTGCCAGCAGCTCCTGGGACAGGGGGTCCAATGAGCAGTTCTTC. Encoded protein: CASSSWDRGSNEQFF.

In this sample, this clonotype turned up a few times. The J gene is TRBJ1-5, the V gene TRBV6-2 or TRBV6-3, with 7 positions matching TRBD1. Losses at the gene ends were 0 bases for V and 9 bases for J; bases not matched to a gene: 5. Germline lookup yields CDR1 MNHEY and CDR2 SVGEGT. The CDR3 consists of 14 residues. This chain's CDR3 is CASSYSDRRSPQHF. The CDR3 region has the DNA TGTGCCAGCAGTTACTCGGACAGGCGATCGCCCCAGCATTTT.

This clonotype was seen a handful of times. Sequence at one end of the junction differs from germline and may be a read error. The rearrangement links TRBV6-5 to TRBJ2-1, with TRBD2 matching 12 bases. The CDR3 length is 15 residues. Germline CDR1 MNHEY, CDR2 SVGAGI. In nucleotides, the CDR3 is TGTGCCAGCAGTTCTTCTTGGCTAGCGGGGGGGTGGATGGTCTTC. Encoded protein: CASSSSWLAGGWMVF.

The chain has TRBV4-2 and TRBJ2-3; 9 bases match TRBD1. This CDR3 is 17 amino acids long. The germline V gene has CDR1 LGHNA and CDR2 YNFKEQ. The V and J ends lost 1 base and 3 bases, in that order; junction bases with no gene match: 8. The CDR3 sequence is CASSQAFDGQGTDTQYF. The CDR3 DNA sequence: TGTGCCAGCAGCCAAGCTTTCGACGGACAGGGGACAGATACGCAGTATTTT.